This T cell receptor beta chain was captured by sequencing in a study of beta chain features in type 1 diabetes. The CDR3 extends over 14 amino acids. Looked up from germline, CDR1 is SGHRS and CDR2 is YFSETQ. Trimming stripped 2 bases from V and 1 base from J, with 9 bases between. Findings and caveats of the study: Whether HLA type influences TCRB rearrangement remained unresolved here.

This clone turned up a few times. Its antigen is still unknown. Expressed TCRB transcripts got sequenced, as all isolated RNA was reverse transcribed. Generated by immunoSEQ multiplex PCR, the TCRdb table keeps only in-frame clones and is missing some. The sample lists 350,000 to 450,000 clones, approximately 15% occurring once. Sample: naive CD4+ T cells from blood. The chain couples TRBV5-1 to TRBJ1-1; no reliable D call. The receptor was isolated from a man aged 25 to 40 in good health. The CDR3 spells CASSFLDTNTEAFF. The CDR3 DNA reads as TGCGCCAGCAGCTTTCTCGATACGAACACTGAAGCTTTCTTT.